This TCR beta chain was recovered during a study of tumor-infiltrating lymphocytes in localized non-small cell lung cancer. The CDR3 has 15 residues. Between the trimmed V and J ends, which lost 5 bases and 2 bases, there was a span of 14 bases. Germline CDR1 is MNHEY and CDR2 is SVGAGI. TCRdb's table, derived via immunoSEQ multiplex PCR, lists solely in-frame clones and lacks some. The sample lists 5,500 to 7,500 clones, about 71% occurring once. J is TRBJ2-3 and V is TRBV6-5; a possible D gene is TRBD1 (6 bases). Sequencing used uninvolved lung tissue not adjacent to the tumor. This TCR was sampled from a human donor with non-small cell lung cancer. CDR3 residues: CASSTGFLDTDTQYF. The DNA of the CDR3 is TGTGCCAGCAGTACAGGGTTTTTAGACACAGATACGCAGTATTTT.